The present T cell receptor beta chain was sequenced within a study of Ad26.COV2.S vaccination and SARS-CoV-2 variants. Produced via immunoSEQ multiplex PCR; TCRdb's table is partial and in-frame only. In the table there are just over 350,000 clones, just over 90% of which are singletons. The length of the CDR3 is 18 residues. Germline CDR1 and CDR2: SGHDN and FVKESK. Trimming took 0 bases from V and 8 from J, leaving 23 bases between them. This clone was observed a handful of times. This receptor was obtained from a human donor who had recovered from COVID-19. The rearrangement uses TRBV14 and TRBJ1-5; D remains unclear. The source was peripheral blood, collected after recovery from COVID-19. CDR3 in amino acids: CASSQDPASQFGIKPQHF. The CDR3 DNA follows: TGTGCCAGCAGCCAAGACCCGGCGAGTCAATTCGGGATCAAGCCCCAGCATTTT.